This TCR beta chain derives from a study of blood T cell repertoires in COVID-19. Overall study: COVID-19 samples collected from the United States, Italy and Spain covered acute and convalescent phases. Nucleic acid was either cDNA or gDNA, and it came from T cells, B-cell-depleted T cells, or PBMCs.

Authors' methods: Amplifying reference gene primers gave estimates of nucleated cell counts. Repertoires were generated with immunoSEQ multiplex PCR, while TCRdb's copy carries only in-frame clones and drops some. V and J calls and clone size are as listed in that table; D and trimming were resolved from the DNA. The sample yields about 420,000 clones, around 90% seen once. Seattle patient enrollment occurred during active infection, with longitudinal follow-up thereafter. The sequence was collected from a man aged 18 to 30 with COVID-19, enrolled during active disease. Sequencing was carried out using peripheral blood.

The CDR3 region has the DNA TGTGCCAGCAGTGATCTCATAGGGGTTACTGTTTTGACACCCCTCCACTTT. It specifies CASSDLIGVTVLTPLHF. The J gene is TRBJ1-6, the V gene TRBV2; tentative D call: TRBD1 (5 bases). The V gene's germline CDR1 is SNHLY and CDR2 FYNNEI. V lost 3 bases and J lost 11, with 23 bases in between. The CDR3 has 17 amino acids.